What follows are 14 T cell receptor beta chains derived from one specimen sequenced in a study of early T cells in non-severe SARS-CoV-2 infection (dated by TCRdb to about 2021). Libraries were built with 5' RACE. TCRdb names NextSeq 500 as the instrument used. TCRdb redid the processing of the public reads, applying fastp at Q25 and MiXCR, and retained in-frame beta chains. Rows with a matching CDR3 protein are joined into one entry that keeps the most common DNA and genes. This sample lists 45,000 to 50,000 distinct CDR3 sequences; about 6.5% were detected once. The ten largest clonotypes hold 2.8% of the sample. Specimen: whole blood, collected at baseline. All receptors derive from an adult who was a healthcare worker with PCR-confirmed SARS-CoV-2 infection or an uninfected control (not recorded which).

The chain uses TRBV6-5 and TRBJ2-1; TRBD2 agrees at 9 bases. The V gene end was trimmed by 2 bases and the J gene end by 6 bases; junction bases not matched to a gene: 2. Germline assignment: CDR1 MNHEY and CDR2 SVGAGI. This CDR3 region has 14 residues. CDR3 sequence (DNA): TGTGCCAGCAGTTACACGGGACTAGCCAATGAGCAGTTCTTC. Translated: CASSYTGLANEQFF.

This clonotype was observed a handful of times. The chain combines TRBV7-6 with TRBJ1-1, with D unresolved. This CDR3 is 14 amino acids long. From germline, CDR1 is SGHVS and CDR2 FNYEAQ. With 6 bases removed from V and 6 bases from J, the gap between germline ends came to 17 bases. CDR3 sequence: CASSSYEGASEAFF. The CDR3, as DNA: TGTGCCAGCAGTTCGTACGAGGGTGCATCTGAAGCTTTCTTT.

This clonotype has only a few counts. This rearrangement joins TRBV6-2 or TRBV6-3 to TRBJ2-6, with D uncertain. Germline lookup yields CDR1 MNHEY and CDR2 SVGEGT. V was trimmed by 7 bases and J by 2 bases, leaving 6 bases between them. This CDR3 is built from 13 residues. The CDR3 bases are TGTGCCAGCACCCTAGCTGGGGCCAACGTCCTGACTTTC. Protein sequence: CASTLAGANVLTF.

Concerning this clonotype itself: This clone may be a read error of a much larger clone one base away. The chain combines TRBV6-2 or TRBV6-3 with TRBJ2-7; TRBD1 is a possible D gene (5 bases). This CDR3 has 12 amino acids. Looked up from germline, CDR1 is MNHEY and CDR2 is SVGEGT. V gave up 2 bases and J gave up 3 bases, with 5 bases separating them. The CDR3 DNA sequence: TGTGCCAGCAGTTACAGGGGCTACGAGCAGTACTTC. Amino acids: CASSYRGYEQYF.

The rearrangement links TRBV24-1 to TRBJ2-7; D is undetermined. The CDR3 has 13 amino acids. V lost 3 bases, J lost 2 bases, and 7 bases lay in between. CDR1 is KGHDR and CDR2 is SFDVKD in the germline V gene. The CDR3 sequence: CATSDKRTYEQYF. CDR3 coding DNA: TGTGCCACCAGTGATAAACGGACCTACGAGCAGTACTTC.

This clonotype was seen at least ten times. The chain uses TRBV7-8 and TRBJ2-3; 10 bases map to TRBD2. Germline values: CDR1 SGHVS, CDR2 FQNEAQ. This CDR3 is built from 15 residues. The J segment lost 1 base and the V segment lost 5 bases, leaving 3 bases of the junction unmatched. The chain's CDR3 is CASSTTSGGTDTQYF. CDR3 sequence (DNA): TGTGCCAGCAGCACTACTAGCGGGGGCACAGATACGCAGTATTTT.

The sample holds a few counts of this clonotype. The chain has TRBV7-8 and TRBJ1-6; TRBD1 agrees at 10 bases. The germline CDR1 and CDR2 sequences are SGHVS and FQNEAQ. CDR3 length: 15 residues. Trimming removed 5 bases from V and 7 bases from J; junction bases left unmatched: 5. For the CDR3, the DNA is TGTGCCAGCAGCCCCAGGACAGGGGGAAATTCACCCCTCCACTTT. This codes for CASSPRTGGNSPLHF.

In this sample, this clonotype turned up many times. This chain connects TRBV5-1 to TRBJ1-6; D unclear. The CDR3 is made up of 12 amino acids. V gave up 2 bases and J gave up 6 bases, with 3 bases separating them. The germline V gene has CDR1 SGHRS and CDR2 YFSETQ. The CDR3 reads CASSFGNSPLHF. The CDR3 region has the DNA TGCGCCAGCAGCTTTGGTAATTCACCCCTCCACTTT.

This clonotype was picked up many times. The chain is built from TRBV5-1 and TRBJ2-6; D gene ambiguous. V gave up 0 bases and J gave up 4 bases, with 8 bases separating them. This CDR3 has 15 amino acids. The V gene's germline CDR1 is SGHRS and CDR2 YFSETQ. The CDR3 nucleotides are TGCGCCAGCAGCTTGGTGGGTGCCGGGGCCAACGTCCTGACTTTC. Its protein product is CASSLVGAGANVLTF.

The rearrangement joins TRBV4-3 to TRBJ2-1; D gene unclear. Trimming took 4 bases from V and 3 from J, leaving 7 bases between them. The CDR3 sequence is 13 residues long. CDR1 LGHNA and CDR2 YSLEER come from the germline V gene. CDR3 nucleotide sequence: TGCGCCAGCAGCCGGAGCATCTACAATGAGCAGTTCTTC. Translating it yields CASSRSIYNEQFF.

The table lists this clonotype with a few counts. V is TRBV5-1 and J is TRBJ2-7, with 7 bases that match TRBD1. The CDR3 totals 14 residues. Germline assignment: CDR1 SGHRS and CDR2 YFSETQ. V gave up 1 base and J gave up 2 bases; unmatched junction bases: 3. CDR3 sequence reads: CASSLSTGAYEQYF. The CDR3 nucleotides are TGCGCCAGCAGCTTGAGCACAGGGGCCTACGAGCAGTACTTC.

Concerning this clonotype itself: A clone one base away is much larger, so this may be a read error. CDR3: CTSSRTGGETQYF. CDR3 DNA sequence: TGCACCAGCAGCCGCACAGGGGGAGAGACCCAGTACTTC. J is TRBJ2-5 and V is TRBV4-3; 8 bases map to TRBD1. Germline V gene sequence: CDR1 LGHNA, CDR2 YSLEER. This CDR3 has 13 residues.

The sample holds many counts of this clonotype. The chain combines TRBV11-2 with TRBJ2-1; D is uncertain. The germline V gene encodes CDR1 SGHAT and CDR2 FQNNGV. V dropped 4 bases and J dropped 10 bases, with 20 bases sitting between them. This CDR3 contains 15 residues. This CDR3 reads CASSYTQDVIPEQFF. CDR3 DNA: TGTGCCAGCAGCTACACCCAAGACGTAATACCCGAGCAGTTCTTC.

Ten or more counts support this clonotype. The V call is TRBV11-3, the J call TRBJ2-5; D perhaps matches TRBD2 (6 bases). Between the trimmed V and J ends, which lost 3 bases and 3 bases, there was a span of 14 bases. The CDR3 loop spans 15 amino acids. Germline CDR1 and CDR2: SGHNT and YENEEA. CDR3 loop: CASSFRDFSEETQYF. The CDR3 region has the DNA TGTGCCAGCAGCTTCCGGGACTTTTCAGAAGAGACCCAGTACTTC. Full variable domain (rest looked up from reference TRBV11-3 and TRBJ2-5): EAGVVQSPRYKIIEKKQPVAFWCNPISGHNTLYWYLQNLGQGPELLIRYENEEAVDDSQLPKDRFSAERLKGVDSTLKIQPAELGDSAVYLCASSFRDFSEETQYFGPGTRLLVL.